This T cell receptor beta chain was identified during a study of T-cell reconstitution after alpha-beta-depleted transplantation in children. General observations from the study: By one year post-transplant, T-cell counts and diversity largely arose from T cells that were newly produced. The high TCRbeta diversity at day 60 in some patients came from surviving recipient T cells and thymic progenitors.

This clonotype was recorded at least ten times. Its antigen is unknown. Unique molecular identifiers were incorporated into the prepared TCRbeta library. TCRdb re-analysed the PCR reads in MiXCR, keeping a single row per CDR3 protein. The sample lists 330,000 or so distinct CDR3 sequences; around 7.3% were seen once. Germline V gives CDR1 SGHDT, CDR2 YYEEEE. This CDR3 region has 13 residues. Trimming removed 0 bases from V and 14 bases from J; junction bases left unmatched: 7. This specimen was peripheral blood, taken 360 days after TCRalphabeta/CD19-depleted stem cell transplant. This chain joins TRBV5-6 and TRBJ2-3; 9 bases map to TRBD1. The TCR sequence derives from a female patient aged 2-15 years who had a stem cell transplant for Fanconi anemia, so the T cells may come from the graft donor. The CDR3 nucleotides are TGTGCCAGCAGCTTGGTTTTAGGGACAGGGCCGTATTTT. Protein: CASSLVLGTGPYF. Full variable domain (rest looked up from reference TRBV5-6 and TRBJ2-3): DAGVTQSPTHLIKTRGQQVTLRCSPKSGHDTVSWYQQALGQGPQFIFQYYEEEERQRGNFPDRFSGHQFPNYSSELNVNALLLGDSALYLCASSLVLGTGPYFGPGTRLTVL.